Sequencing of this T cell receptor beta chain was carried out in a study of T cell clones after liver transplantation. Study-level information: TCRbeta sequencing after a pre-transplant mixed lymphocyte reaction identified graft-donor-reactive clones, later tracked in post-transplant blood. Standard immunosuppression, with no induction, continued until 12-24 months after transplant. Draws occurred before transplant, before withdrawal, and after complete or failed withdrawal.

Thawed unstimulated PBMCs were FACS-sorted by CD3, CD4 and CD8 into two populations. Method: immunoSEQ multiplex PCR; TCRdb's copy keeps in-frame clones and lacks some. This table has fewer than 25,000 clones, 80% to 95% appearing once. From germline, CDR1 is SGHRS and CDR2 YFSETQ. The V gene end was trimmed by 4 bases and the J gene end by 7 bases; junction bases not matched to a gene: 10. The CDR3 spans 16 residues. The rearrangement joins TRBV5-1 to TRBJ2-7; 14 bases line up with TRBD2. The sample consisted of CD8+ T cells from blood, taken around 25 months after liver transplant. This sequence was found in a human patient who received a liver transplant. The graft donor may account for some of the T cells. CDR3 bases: TGCGCCAGCAGCATAAAACCGGGACTAGCGGGAGAAGAGCAGTACTTC. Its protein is CASSIKPGLAGEEQYF.